This T cell receptor (beta chain) stems from a study of OX40 agonist ivuxolimab in advanced cancers. Study-level information: Melanoma, hepatocellular carcinoma, head and neck or renal cell cancer occurred in dose-escalation patients.

V was trimmed by 7 bases and J by 5 bases, leaving 14 bases between them. Germline values: CDR1 SNHLY, CDR2 FYNNEI. The CDR3 contains 13 residues. The method was immunoSEQ multiplex PCR; TCRdb's version includes in-frame clones alone and lacks a portion of them. The sample lists about 51,000 clones, around 73% seen once, with approximately 2% in the top ten. Study observations and caveats: Circulating CD4+ and CD8+ T cells showed clonal expansion by week 6 at 0.1 to 3.0 mg/kg.

A note on this clone: Its antigen is unidentified.

This TCR was sampled from an adult with an advanced solid tumor such as melanoma, head and neck, liver or kidney cancer. Sequenced material: CD4+ or CD8+ T cells sorted from blood, taken in a trial of the OX40 agonist ivuxolimab. The J gene is TRBJ2-5, the V gene TRBV2; possible D gene TRBD2, 6 bases. CDR3 in amino acids: CASKGGGTETQYF. The CDR3 bases are TGTGCCAGCAAAGGCGGCGGGACGGAGACCCAGTACTTC.